These 4 T cell receptor beta chains originate from one sample sequenced in a study of shared clonotypes between healthy human individuals. Terminally differentiated effector memory CD45RA+ cells were left out of the naive CD8 fraction, which was CD45RO-negative and positively selected for CCR7. Some clones are missing from TCRdb's copy, which holds only in-frame ones; the method was immunoSEQ multiplex PCR. In the table there are roughly 570,000 clones, about 98% of which are singletons. The specimen sequenced was naive CD8+ T cells sorted from blood. These receptor sequences come from a man aged 25 to 40 in good health.

CDR3 region: CASSSYRDRGTDTQYF. As DNA, the CDR3 is TGTGCCAGCAGTTCGTACCGGGACAGGGGGACAGATACGCAGTATTTT. The chain uses TRBV27 and TRBJ2-3; 11 nucleotides agree with TRBD1. After removal of 4 bases from V and 3 bases from J, the junction contained 6 bases not matched to a gene. Per germline, CDR1 MNHEY and CDR2 SMNVEV (reference sequence). CDR3 size: 16 residues.

The chain combines TRBV5-1 with TRBJ2-7; 10 nucleotides line up with TRBD1. CDR1 and CDR2 from the germline V gene are SGHRS and YFSETQ. The CDR3 extends over 15 amino acids. The V segment lost 2 bases and the J segment 2 bases; nucleotides outside the gene matches: 4. The CDR3 DNA sequence: TGCGCCAGCAGCTTAGGGACAGGGGAAGCCTACGAGCAGTACTTC. This codes for CASSLGTGEAYEQYF.

The chain employs TRBV29-1 and TRBJ2-7; D gene uncertain. Germline V gene sequence: CDR1 SQVTM, CDR2 ANQGSEA. V was shortened by 5 bases and J by 0 bases, with 11 bases between the two germline ends. The CDR3 length is 13 residues. CDR3 nucleotides: TGCAGCGTTTTCAGGCTCAACTCCTACGAGCAGTACTTC. Its protein product is CSVFRLNSYEQYF.

The chain is built from TRBV7-2 and TRBJ1-5; D is possibly TRBD1 (6 bases). The CDR3 extends over 16 amino acids. CDR1 SGHTA and CDR2 FQGNSA come from the germline V gene. Trimming removed 5 bases at V and 7 bases at J, with 21 bases between. In nucleotides, the CDR3 is TGTGCCAGCAGCCGACTAGGAGGGGGTTACGGGCAGCCCCAGCATTTT. Translating gives CASSRLGGGYGQPQHF.